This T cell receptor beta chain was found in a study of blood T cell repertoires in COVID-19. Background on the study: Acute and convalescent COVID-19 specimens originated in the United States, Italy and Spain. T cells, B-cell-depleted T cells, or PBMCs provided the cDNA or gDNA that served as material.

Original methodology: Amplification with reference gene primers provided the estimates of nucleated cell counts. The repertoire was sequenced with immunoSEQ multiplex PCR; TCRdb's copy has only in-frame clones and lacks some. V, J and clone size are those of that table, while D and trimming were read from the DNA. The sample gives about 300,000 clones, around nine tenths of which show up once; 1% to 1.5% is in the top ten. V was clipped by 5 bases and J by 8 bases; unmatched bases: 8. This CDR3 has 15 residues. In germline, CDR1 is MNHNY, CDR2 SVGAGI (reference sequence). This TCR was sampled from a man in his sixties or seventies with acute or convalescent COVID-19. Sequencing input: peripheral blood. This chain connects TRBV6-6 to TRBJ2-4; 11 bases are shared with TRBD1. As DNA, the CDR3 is TGTGCCAGCAGTCCCCCGGGACAGGGGGTTTACATTCAGTACTTC. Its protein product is CASSPPGQGVYIQYF.